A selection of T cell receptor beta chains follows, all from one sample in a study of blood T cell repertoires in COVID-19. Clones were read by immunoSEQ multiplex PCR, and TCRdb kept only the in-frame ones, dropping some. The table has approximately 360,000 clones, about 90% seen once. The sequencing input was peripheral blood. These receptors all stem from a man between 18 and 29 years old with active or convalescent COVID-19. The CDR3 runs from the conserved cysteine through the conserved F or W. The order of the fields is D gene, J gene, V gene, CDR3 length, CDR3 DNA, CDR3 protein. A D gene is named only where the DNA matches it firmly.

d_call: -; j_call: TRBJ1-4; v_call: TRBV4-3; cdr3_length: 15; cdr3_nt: TGCGCCAGCAGCCAAGATCCCTCCGGGGGAGAAAAACTGTTTTTT; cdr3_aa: CASSQDPSGGEKLFF
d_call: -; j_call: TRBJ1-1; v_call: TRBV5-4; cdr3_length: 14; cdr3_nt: TGTGCCAGCAGCTTGGATACAGGGTGGACTGAAGCTTTCTTT; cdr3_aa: CASSLDTGWTEAFF
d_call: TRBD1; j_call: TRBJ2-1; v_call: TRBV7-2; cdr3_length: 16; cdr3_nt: TGTGCCAGCAGCTCAGGGGGGACAGGGGTTAACAATGAGCAGTTCTTC; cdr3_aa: CASSSGGTGVNNEQFF
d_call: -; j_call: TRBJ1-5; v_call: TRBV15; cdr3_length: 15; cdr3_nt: TGTGCCACCAGCAGAGATCTGGGGGAGGGCCAGCCCCAGCATTTT; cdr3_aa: CATSRDLGEGQPQHF
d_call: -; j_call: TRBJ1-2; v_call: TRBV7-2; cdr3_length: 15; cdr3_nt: TGTGCCAGCAGCCCAGTCCGGGTTGTGAACTATGGCTACACCTTC; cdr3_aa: CASSPVRVVNYGYTF
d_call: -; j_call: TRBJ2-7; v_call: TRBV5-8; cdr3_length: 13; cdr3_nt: TGTGCCAGCAGCTTGGTAGGGGACTACGAGCAGTACTTC; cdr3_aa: CASSLVGDYEQYF
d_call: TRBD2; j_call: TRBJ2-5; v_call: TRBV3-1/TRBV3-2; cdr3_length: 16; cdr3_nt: TGTGCCAGCAGAGAGCAGGGGCTAGCGGGAAAAGAGACCCAGTACTTC; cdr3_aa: CASREQGLAGKETQYF
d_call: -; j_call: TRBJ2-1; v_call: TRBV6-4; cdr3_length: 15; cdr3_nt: TGTGCCAGCAGTGACGAGGGGGGGGGCTCGACTGAGCAGTTCTTC; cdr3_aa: CASSDEGGGSTEQFF
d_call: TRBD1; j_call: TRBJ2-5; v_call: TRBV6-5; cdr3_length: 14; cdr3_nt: TGTGCCAGCAGTTACCGACAGGGGTCAGAGACCCAGTACTTC; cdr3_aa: CASSYRQGSETQYF
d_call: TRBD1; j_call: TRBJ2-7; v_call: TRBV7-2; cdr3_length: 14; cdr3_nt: TGTGCCAGCAGACCTCCAGGGGGCACGTACGAGCAGTACTTC; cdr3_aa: CASRPPGGTYEQYF
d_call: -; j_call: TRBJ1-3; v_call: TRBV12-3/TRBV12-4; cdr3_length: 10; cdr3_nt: TGTGCCAGCAGCTCGTTGACCATATATTTT; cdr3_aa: CASSSLTIYF
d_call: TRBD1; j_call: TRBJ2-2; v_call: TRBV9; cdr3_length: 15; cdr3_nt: TGTGCCAGCAGCGTAGAGGACAGGGGGTCCGGGGAGCTGTTTTTT; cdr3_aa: CASSVEDRGSGELFF
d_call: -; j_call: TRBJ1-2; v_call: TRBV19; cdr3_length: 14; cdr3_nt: TGTGCCAGTAGTATCTTTCCGGGAGACGGGGGCTACACCTTC; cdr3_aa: CASSIFPGDGGYTF
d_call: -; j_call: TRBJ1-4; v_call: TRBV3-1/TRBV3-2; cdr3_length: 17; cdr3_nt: TGTGCCAGCAGCCAAGCTACAGAACAGGCGAATAATGAAAAACTGTTTTTT; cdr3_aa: CASSQATEQANNEKLFF
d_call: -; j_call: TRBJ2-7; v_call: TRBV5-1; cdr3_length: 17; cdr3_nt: TGCGCCAGCAGCCGGGGAAGAGGGAATCTGGGCTCCTACGAGCAGTACTTC; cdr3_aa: CASSRGRGNLGSYEQYF